This T cell receptor beta chain was profiled in a study of PD-L1 blockade in urothelial cancer. Background on the study: Male sex and bladder-origin urothelial cancer characterized about 90% of the roughly 30 patients. Blood analyses occurred 3 weeks (second dose) and 6 weeks post treatment start.

The V end lost 1 base, the J end lost 4 bases, and 14 bases lay between the germline ends. CDR3 size: 16 residues. CDR1 MGHRA and CDR2 YSYEKL come from the germline V gene. Sample time point: pretreatment peripheral blood. Samples spanned pretreatment and treatment, with 1 to 8 time points per patient. Synthetic spike-ins, TCR analog templates, were added into each PCR. The protocol was immunoSEQ multiplex PCR, while the TCRdb copy is restricted to in-frame clones and leaves out a portion. The sample holds about 95,000 clones, 87% seen once. The starting material was PBMCs, obtained around atezolizumab (anti-PD-L1) treatment. The clonotype comes from a man aged 55 to 70 with urothelial cancer. V is TRBV4-1 and J is TRBJ2-1; TRBD2 might be the D (6 bases). CDR3 nucleotides: TGCGCCAGCAGCCAAGTCGGAGGGGCTGAATACAATGAGCAGTTCTTC. Amino acids: CASSQVGGAEYNEQFF.